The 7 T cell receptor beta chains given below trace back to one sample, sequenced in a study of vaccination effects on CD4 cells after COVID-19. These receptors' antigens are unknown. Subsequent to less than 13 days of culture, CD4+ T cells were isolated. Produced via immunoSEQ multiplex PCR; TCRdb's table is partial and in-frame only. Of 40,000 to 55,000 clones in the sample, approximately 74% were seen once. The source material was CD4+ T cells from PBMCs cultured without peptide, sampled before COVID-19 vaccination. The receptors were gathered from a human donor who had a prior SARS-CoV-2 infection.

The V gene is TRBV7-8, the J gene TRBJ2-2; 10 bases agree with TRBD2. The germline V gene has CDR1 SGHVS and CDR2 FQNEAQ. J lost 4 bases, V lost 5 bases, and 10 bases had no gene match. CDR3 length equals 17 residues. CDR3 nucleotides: TGTGCCAGCAGCCGAGACGTGGCTAGCGGGAGCACCGGGGAGCTGTTTTTT. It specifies CASSRDVASGSTGELFF.

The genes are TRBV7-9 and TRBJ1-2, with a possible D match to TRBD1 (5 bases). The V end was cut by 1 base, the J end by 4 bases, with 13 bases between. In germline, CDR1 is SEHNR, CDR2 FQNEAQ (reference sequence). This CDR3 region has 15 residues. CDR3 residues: CASSLGAGGGYGYTF. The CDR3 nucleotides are TGTGCCAGCAGCTTAGGTGCGGGGGGAGGCTATGGCTACACCTTC.

The CDR3 loop reads CASRQTGSTDTQYF. Written as DNA, the CDR3 is TGTGCCAGCAGACAGACAGGCTCCACAGATACGCAGTATTTT. The chain uses TRBV5-4 and TRBJ2-3; possible D gene TRBD1, 6 bases. V was cut by 5 bases and J by 2 bases, with 12 bases left in between. This CDR3 is 14 amino acids long. CDR1 is SGHNT, CDR2 YYREEE, per germline (reference sequence). The whole variable domain, remainder taken from reference TRBV5-4 and TRBJ2-3, is ETGVTQSPTHLIKTRGQQVTLRCSSQSGHNTVSWYQQALGQGPQFIFQYYREEENGRGNFPPRFSGLQFPNYSSELNVNALELDDSALYLCASRQTGSTDTQYFGPGTRLTVL.

The CDR3 loop reads CASSLLGVSNEKLFF. The CDR3 DNA follows: TGTGCCAGCAGTTTATTAGGGGTATCTAATGAAAAACTGTTTTTT. This chain uses TRBV28 with TRBJ1-4, with TRBD1 as a possible D gene (5 bases). The V end lost 1 base, the J end lost 3 bases, and 9 bases lay between the germline ends. Germline assignment: CDR1 MDHEN and CDR2 SYDVKM. The CDR3 has 15 residues.

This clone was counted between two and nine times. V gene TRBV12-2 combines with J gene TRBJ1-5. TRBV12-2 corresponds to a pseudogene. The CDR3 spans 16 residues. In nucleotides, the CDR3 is TGTGCAAGTCGCTTAGCGCATAGTACGGGAAATCAGCCCCAGCATTTT. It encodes CASRLAHSTGNQPQHF.

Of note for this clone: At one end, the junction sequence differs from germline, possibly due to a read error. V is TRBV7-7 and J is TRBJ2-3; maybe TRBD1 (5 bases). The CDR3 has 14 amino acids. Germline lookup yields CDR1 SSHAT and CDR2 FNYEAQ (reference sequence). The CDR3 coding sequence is TGTGCTAGCAGCCTCGACAGAAGCACAGATACGCAGTATTTT. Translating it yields CASSLDRSTDTQYF.

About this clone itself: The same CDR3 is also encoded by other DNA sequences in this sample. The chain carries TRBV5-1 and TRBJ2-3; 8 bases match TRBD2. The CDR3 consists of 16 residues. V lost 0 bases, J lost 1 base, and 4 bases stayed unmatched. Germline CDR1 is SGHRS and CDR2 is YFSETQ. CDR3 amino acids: CASSLGGTRGTDTQYF. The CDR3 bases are TGCGCCAGCAGCTTGGGTGGGACTAGAGGCACAGATACGCAGTATTTT.